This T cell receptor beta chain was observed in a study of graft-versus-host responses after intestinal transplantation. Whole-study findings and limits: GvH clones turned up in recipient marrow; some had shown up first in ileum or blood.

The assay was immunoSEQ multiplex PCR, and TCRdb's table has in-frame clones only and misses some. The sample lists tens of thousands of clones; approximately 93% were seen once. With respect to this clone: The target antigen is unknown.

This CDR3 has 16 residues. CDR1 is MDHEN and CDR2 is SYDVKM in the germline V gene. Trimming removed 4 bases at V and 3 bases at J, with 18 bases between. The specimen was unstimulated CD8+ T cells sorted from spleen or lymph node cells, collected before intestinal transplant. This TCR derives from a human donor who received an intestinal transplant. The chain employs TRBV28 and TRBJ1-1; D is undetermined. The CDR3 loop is CASSYFRARADTEAFF. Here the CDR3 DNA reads TGTGCCAGCAGTTATTTTAGGGCACGGGCGGACACTGAAGCTTTCTTT.